This TCR beta chain is from a study of post-analysis software for immune sequencing data. About the research overall: In terms of disease course, relapsing-remitting, secondary progressive and progressive-relapsing multiple sclerosis were included.

The library was made from cDNA and included unique molecular identifiers. There were about 1 to 10 million T cells, and 510,000 or so cDNA molecules came from them. TCRdb independently ran MiXCR on the PCR reads; one entry per CDR3 protein. Among roughly 600,000 distinct CDR3 sequences listed, about 40% were seen once. The length of the CDR3 is 13 residues. Germline V lookup: CDR1 SEHNR, CDR2 FQNEAQ (reference sequence). Note on this clonotype: Its target is not known.

Study-wide points: For normalized Chao1 diversity, multiple sclerosis patients scored significantly lower than controls did. In patients, TRBV5-6, TRBV5-1 and TRBV20-1 belonged to four or five TRBV segments found more frequently than in controls.

The TCR originated in a girl between 10 and 17 years old with multiple sclerosis. V gene TRBV7-9 combines with J gene TRBJ2-7, with D unclear. The J call is doubtful: the DNA matches TRBJ2-5 better. The material sequenced was blood. The DNA for the CDR3 is TGTGCCAGCAGCTCCGACCCCAGGAGGACCCAGTACTTC. This gives the protein CASSSDPRRTQYF.